This entry describes one TCR beta chain. The CDR3 totals 15 residues. Germline values: CDR1 SEHNR, CDR2 FQNEAQ (reference sequence). V was clipped by 1 base and J by 1 base, with 9 bases between them. The data belong to a study of T cell changes during pregnancy in multiple sclerosis. Sequencing was performed with immunoSEQ multiplex PCR; in TCRdb, only in-frame clones are kept and a portion is missing. This sample yields 40,000 to 45,000 clones, of which 70% to 90% are seen a single time; over 0.85% belongs to the top ten. The sample in question was CD4+ T cells from peripheral blood mononuclear cells, obtained after pregnancy. The TCR was taken from a female donor with multiple sclerosis, enrolled in a pregnancy study. This chain connects TRBV7-9 to TRBJ2-3, with D tentatively TRBD2 (5 bases). CDR3 sequence reads: CASSLEAGGTDTQYF. As DNA, the CDR3 is TGTGCCAGCAGCTTAGAAGCCGGGGGCACAGATACGCAGTATTTT.